Included here is one TCR beta chain sequence, with context. What it binds is unknown. The data originate from a study of shared clonotypes between healthy human individuals. General observations from the study: It was the non-shared clonotypes that had lower generation probabilities than clonotypes shared by all four donors.

Terminally differentiated effector memory CD45RA+ cells were excluded by CCR7 positive selection of CD45RO-negative cells. Around 220 ng DNA, around 30,000 T cell genomes, went into each sorted-subset replicate PCR. In the original processing: With immunoSEQ giving junction-only sequences and no quality scores, filtering differed. Method: immunoSEQ multiplex PCR; TCRdb's copy keeps in-frame clones and lacks some. The D gene and trimming were derived from the DNA, and the V and J assignments and clone size from that table. The sample holds hundreds of thousands of clones, roughly 96% seen once. The source is a woman under 40 in good health. Sequencing was performed on naive CD8+ T cells sorted from blood.

The chain's CDR3 is CAWSGGQGGQPQHF. In nucleotides, the CDR3 is TGTGCCTGGAGTGGCGGACAGGGAGGGCAGCCCCAGCATTTT. The chain has TRBV30 and TRBJ1-5; TRBD1 agrees at 8 bases. CDR3 length: 14 residues. J gave up 7 bases and V 1 base, and 6 bases lay outside the gene matches. Germline values: CDR1 GTSNPN, CDR2 SVGIG (reference sequence).